These 16 T cell receptor beta chains were all obtained from the same sample, sequenced in a study of cytomegalovirus exposure and HLA in healthy donors. It was with 60 Vbeta and 13 Jbeta primers that the PCR ran. Using immunoSEQ multiplex PCR, the repertoire was profiled, and TCRdb retains in-frame clones only, with some absent. This sample has 150,000 to 200,000 clones, with 80% found just once. Sample: PBMCs. The receptors were gathered from a woman in her thirties or forties in good health and CMV-seronegative.

J is TRBJ1-1 and V is TRBV2, with TRBD1 matching over 11 bases. This CDR3 contains 16 residues. The trim removed 6 bases at V and 6 bases at J, leaving 12 bases unmatched. Looked up from germline, CDR1 is SNHLY and CDR2 is FYNNEI. This CDR3 is CASSGRTGGLWAEAFF. As DNA, the CDR3 is TGTGCCAGCAGCGGTAGGACAGGGGGCTTATGGGCTGAAGCTTTCTTT.

The rearrangement uses TRBV7-3 and TRBJ2-2; 10 nucleotides agree with TRBD1. Germline-derived CDR1 and CDR2 are SGHTA and FQGTGA. CDR3 length: 15 residues. With V trimmed by 8 bases and J by 5 bases, 8 bases remained unmatched. The DNA for the CDR3 is TGTGCCAGCGCAACCGGGACAGGGGTGACCGGGGAGCTGTTTTTT. Amino acid sequence: CASATGTGVTGELFF.

V is TRBV11-1 and J is TRBJ2-3; 7 bases map to TRBD2. Per germline, CDR1 SGHAT and CDR2 FQDESV (reference sequence). Trimming at V came to 1 base and at J to 2 bases, leaving 3 bases not matched to a gene. The CDR3 contains 15 residues. The CDR3 reads CASSLERGFTDTQYF. CDR3 nucleotide sequence: TGTGCCAGCAGCTTAGAGCGGGGATTCACAGATACGCAGTATTTT. Combining the CDR3 with reference TRBV11-1 and TRBJ2-3 gives the whole variable domain EAEVAQSPRYKITEKSQAVAFWCDPISGHATLYWYRQILGQGPELLVQFQDESVVDDSQLPKDRFSAERLKGVDSTLKIQPAELGDSAMYLCASSLERGFTDTQYFGPGTRLTVL.

The chain couples TRBV6-4 to TRBJ2-1; 8 bases align to TRBD2. V lost 2 bases, J lost 2 bases, and 5 bases stayed unmatched. The germline V gene encodes CDR1 MRHNA and CDR2 SNTAGT. This CDR3 is 16 amino acids long. The CDR3 region is CASSDGPAGAYNEQFF. The CDR3 region has the DNA TGTGCCAGCAGTGACGGGCCAGCGGGGGCCTACAATGAGCAGTTCTTC.

The chain combines TRBV27 with TRBJ2-7, with TRBD1 as a possible D gene (5 bases). The CDR3 has 16 amino acids. CDR1 and CDR2 from the germline V gene are MNHEY and SMNVEV (reference sequence). The V end was cut by 4 bases, the J end by 3 bases, with 19 bases between. CDR3 nucleotide sequence: TGTGCCAGCAGTTCCCATGGGGCTAGTATTCACTACGAGCAGTACTTC. This gives the protein CASSSHGASIHYEQYF.

The genes are TRBV7-2 and TRBJ1-2; possible D gene TRBD1, 5 bases. This CDR3 has 13 residues. CDR1 and CDR2 (germline): SGHTA, FQGNSA. The V end lost 1 base, the J end lost 7 bases, and 10 bases lay between the germline ends. CDR3 in amino acids: CASSLDLGGGYTF. The CDR3 nucleotides are TGTGCCAGCAGCTTAGACCTCGGGGGTGGCTACACCTTC.

V is TRBV19 and J is TRBJ2-5; the match to TRBD2 covers 9 bases. The CDR3 has 14 residues. The V gene end was trimmed by 5 bases and the J gene end by 5 bases; junction bases not matched to a gene: 6. The germline V gene encodes CDR1 LNHDA and CDR2 SQIVND (reference sequence). The CDR3 here is CASSPGTSLETQYF. CDR3 nucleotides: TGTGCCAGTAGTCCGGGGACTAGCTTGGAGACCCAGTACTTC.

The chain's CDR3 is CASSYSTGSDTEAFF. The DNA of the CDR3 is TGTGCCAGCAGTTATTCAACAGGGTCGGACACTGAAGCTTTCTTT. This rearrangement joins TRBV6-5 to TRBJ1-1; TRBD1 might be the D (6 bases). Germline CDR1 MNHEY, CDR2 SVGAGI. V was shortened by 3 bases and J by 3 bases, with 14 bases between the two germline ends. The CDR3 covers 15 residues.

Comments on this clone: The junction does not match germline at one end; this may be a read error. The rearrangement links TRBV7-2 to TRBJ2-7, with 10 bases identical to TRBD2. CDR1 and CDR2 from the germline V gene are SGHTA and FQGNSA. The CDR3 is 12 residues long. CDR3 region: CASSPVLAGVIF. The CDR3 DNA reads TGTGCCAGCAGCCCCGTCCTAGCGGGAGTGATCTTC.

The chain joins TRBV7-8 to TRBJ1-5, with unresolved D. CDR1 and CDR2 (germline): SGHVS, FQNEAQ. The V end lost 2 bases, the J end lost 7 bases, and 15 bases lay between the germline ends. This CDR3 has 15 amino acids. The CDR3 protein is CASSLWPALGQPQHF. The CDR3 DNA follows: TGTGCCAGCAGCTTATGGCCGGCCCTAGGCCAGCCCCAGCATTTT.

The chain links TRBV7-3 to TRBJ2-3; D unclear. Trimming left V 0 bases short and J 0 bases short, with 4 bases between. This CDR3 contains 14 residues. Germline CDR1 SGHTA, CDR2 FQGTGA. CDR3 region: CASSLTASTDTQYF. CDR3 nucleotides: TGTGCCAGCAGCTTAACAGCTAGCACAGATACGCAGTATTTT.

This clone occurred once. The rearrangement links TRBV4-3 to TRBJ2-3; perhaps TRBD2 as D (6 bases). This CDR3 is 15 amino acids long. The germline V and J ends were trimmed by 0 bases and 7 bases, with 14 bases remaining between them. Germline assignment: CDR1 LGHNA and CDR2 YSLEER. The CDR3 spells CASSQEPGSRHTQYF. CDR3 DNA: TGCGCCAGCAGCCAAGAACCCGGGAGTCGTCATACGCAGTATTTT.

The chain couples TRBV9 to TRBJ2-1; 8 bases fit TRBD1. Germline V gene data show CDR1 as SGDLS and CDR2 as YYNGEE. J was trimmed by 6 bases and V by 2 bases; bases with no gene match: 19. The CDR3 length is 19 residues. The CDR3 reads CASSVQLGDGQGRGNEQFF. CDR3 in DNA: TGTGCCAGCAGCGTTCAGCTTGGGGACGGACAGGGCCGGGGCAATGAGCAGTTCTTC.

The J gene is TRBJ2-2, the V gene TRBV7-8, with 7 positions matching TRBD2. Germline V gives CDR1 SGHVS, CDR2 FQNEAQ. CDR3 length: 14 residues. V shed 7 bases, J shed 5 bases, and the junction held 7 bases outside the gene matches. The DNA for the CDR3 is TGTGCCAGCATCCCTTGGGGGGGGACCGGGGAGCTGTTTTTT. Translating it yields CASIPWGGTGELFF.

The chain uses TRBV5-4 and TRBJ2-2, with 7 bases identical to TRBD1. From germline, CDR1 is SGHNT and CDR2 YYREEE (reference sequence). CDR3 length: 16 residues. V lost 4 bases, J lost 4 bases, and 10 bases stayed unmatched. CDR3 loop: CASSPRTGFATGELFF. For the CDR3, the DNA is TGTGCCAGCAGCCCCCGGACAGGCTTTGCCACCGGGGAGCTGTTTTTT.

The chain has TRBV4-2 and TRBJ2-3, with 10 bases aligning to TRBD2. The CDR3 has 15 amino acids. The germline V gene has CDR1 LGHNA and CDR2 YNFKEQ. V was pared by 4 bases and J by 4 bases, with 5 bases of the junction left unmatched. CDR3 in amino acids: CASSPGTSVSDTQYF. DNA of the CDR3: TGTGCCAGCAGCCCTGGGACTAGCGTCTCAGATACGCAGTATTTT.